The text below deals with one T cell receptor beta chain. The antigen is not known. This entry comes from a study of CD8+ T cells in alopecia areata. Overall study: The percentage of affected scalp area served as the score of severity for treated patients.

Whole-study findings and limits: Scalp clonality dropped significantly under tofacitinib, as did expanded CD8+ top-100 clones. With patients, TCR sharing proved less clear than in mice, a difference possibly related to HLA.

Extraction and reverse transcription of RNA yielded cDNA as the sequencing template. Only in-frame clones appear in the TCRdb table, and some are missing; sequencing was by immunoSEQ multiplex PCR. The sample has roughly 40,000 clones, roughly 92% seen once. Treatment specified: oral pan-JAK inhibitor, 5-10 mg twice daily. Lesional scalp punch biopsies and peripheral blood were collected from alopecia areata patients. The CDR3 is made up of 16 amino acids. Germline CDR1 and CDR2: SEHNR and FQNEAQ (reference sequence). Here the sequenced sample was CD8+ T cells sorted from blood, taken at week 24, from a patient treated with tofacitinib. The TCR sequence derives from a human donor with alopecia areata. This chain links TRBV7-9 with TRBJ2-5; the D call may be TRBD1 or TRBD2 (5 bases each). The end of the DNA is better explained by TRBJ2-7, so the J call may be wrong. CDR3 DNA sequence: TGTGCCAGCAGCCCCTCGACAGTCCTCGGGAACTACGAGCAGTACTTC. This codes for CASSPSTVLGNYEQYF.